These 10 T cell receptor beta chains came from one sample sequenced in a study of T-cell reconstitution after alpha-beta-depleted transplantation in children. As it was prepared, the TCRbeta library received unique molecular identifiers. TCRdb redid the calling of the PCR reads with MiXCR, one entry per CDR3 protein. The sample shows around 52,000 distinct CDR3 sequences, more than 5% of them seen only once. The specimen was PBMCs, mostly from graft donor cells, collected 60 days after TCRalphabeta/CD19-depleted stem cell transplant. These receptors were taken from a female patient between 2 and 15 years old who had a stem cell transplant for aplastic anemia, so the T cells may come from the graft donor.

This clonotype was recorded many times. The chain combines TRBV27 with TRBJ1-1; D ambiguous. This CDR3 has 13 residues. Germline values: CDR1 MNHEY, CDR2 SMNVEV (reference sequence). Trimming stripped 3 bases from V and 4 bases from J, with 9 bases between. DNA for the CDR3: TGTGCCAGCAGTTTTTCTGAGGGCACTGAAGCTTTCTTT. It translates to CASSFSEGTEAFF.

Many counts were recorded for this clonotype. The genes are TRBV9 and TRBJ1-4; D remains unclear. The CDR3 runs to 15 residues. Germline assignment: CDR1 SGDLS and CDR2 YYNGEE. The V and J ends lost 5 bases and 0 bases respectively, with 11 bases between them. The DNA for the CDR3 is TGTGCCAGCAGTCCTAATTTTGCAACTAATGAAAAACTGTTTTTT. Protein sequence: CASSPNFATNEKLFF.

There are a few counts of this clonotype. J is TRBJ2-7 and V is TRBV28; TRBD1 matches at 7 bases. Unmatched junction bases numbered 8, after V lost 5 bases and J lost 7 bases. Germline CDR1 MDHEN, CDR2 SYDVKM. CDR3 length: 13 residues. CDR3 region: CASSLGQHLEQYF. Here the CDR3 DNA reads TGTGCCAGCAGTCTGGGACAGCATTTGGAGCAGTACTTC. Full variable domain (rest looked up from reference TRBV28 and TRBJ2-7): DVKVTQSSRYLVKRTGEKVFLECVQDMDHENMFWYRQDPGLGLRLIYFSYDVKMKEKGDIPEGYSVSREKKERFSLILESASTNQTSMYLCASSLGQHLEQYFGPGTRLTVT.

Many counts were recorded for this clonotype. The CDR3 DNA is TGTGCCTCAAGGTGGAGCGGCACAGATACGCAGTATTTT. Its protein is CASRWSGTDTQYF. J is TRBJ2-3 and V is TRBV28, with D unclear. Per the germline V gene, CDR1 is MDHEN and CDR2 is SYDVKM. This CDR3 is 13 amino acids long. Trimming pared 11 bases from V and 1 base from J, leaving 13 bases between.

This clonotype has a count of ten or more. This chain uses TRBV20-1 with TRBJ2-3; 9 bases agree with TRBD1. Germline loops: CDR1 DFQATT, CDR2 SNEGSKA (reference sequence). V was clipped by 6 bases and J by 0 bases; unmatched bases: 4. The length of the CDR3 is 14 residues. In DNA form, the CDR3 reads TGCAGTGCCTGGGGACAGGGAAGCACAGATACGCAGTATTTT. Protein product: CSAWGQGSTDTQYF.

On this clonotype itself: Given a much more abundant clone one base away, this may be a read error. The chain has TRBV2 and TRBJ2-2; D remains unclear. Trimming took off 4 bases at V and 6 bases at J, with 12 bases between the two ends. Germline V gene lookup returns CDR1 SNHLY and CDR2 FYNNEI. This CDR3 is built from 14 residues. CDR3 sequence (DNA): TGTGCCAGCAGTGGCCCGGGTCGGGCCGGGGAGCTGTTTTTT. The encoded protein is CASSGPGRAGELFF.

This clonotype was detected a few times. The chain couples TRBV2 to TRBJ2-3; no reliable D call. CDR3 length: 11 amino acids. V shed 3 bases and J shed 6 bases, with 4 bases lying between them. Germline V CDR1 and CDR2: SNHLY, FYNNEI. The CDR3 protein is CASSEVDTQYF. Written as DNA, the CDR3 is TGTGCCAGCAGTGAGGTGGATACGCAGTATTTT. The variable domain in full, completed from reference TRBV2 and TRBJ2-3, reads EPEVTQTPSHQVTQMGQEVILRCVPISNHLYFYWYRQILGQKVEFLVSFYNNEISEKSEIFDDQFSVERPDGSNFTLKIRSTKLEDSAMYFCASSEVDTQYFGPGTRLTVL.

This clonotype was observed at least ten times. The CDR3 reads CASSPTGLPTGELFF. The CDR3 DNA is TGTGCCAGCAGCCCCACGGGACTACCCACCGGGGAGCTGTTTTTT. V and J are TRBV7-9 and TRBJ2-2; 7 nucleotides agree with TRBD2. The V and J ends lost 5 bases and 4 bases, in that order; junction bases with no gene match: 7. Germline values: CDR1 SEHNR, CDR2 FQNEAQ (reference sequence). The CDR3 sequence is 15 residues long.

The CDR3 bases are TGTGCCAGCAGTTTGGGCAGGGAGAGGGGCTACACCTTC. Encoded protein: CASSLGRERGYTF. The chain uses TRBV12-3 or TRBV12-4 and TRBJ1-2, with D tentatively TRBD1 (5 bases). Trimming took off 3 bases at V and 8 bases at J, with 13 bases between the two ends. The CDR3 runs to 13 residues.

This clonotype appeared many times. The chain is built from TRBV24-1 and TRBJ2-3, with 7 bases that match TRBD2. The V gene end was trimmed by 7 bases and the J gene end by 2 bases; junction bases not matched to a gene: 5. Germline values: CDR1 KGHDR, CDR2 SFDVKD. The CDR3 is 14 amino acids. CDR3 protein: CATSGGFFTDTQYF. In nucleotides, the CDR3 is TGTGCCACCAGCGGGGGGTTTTTCACAGATACGCAGTATTTT.